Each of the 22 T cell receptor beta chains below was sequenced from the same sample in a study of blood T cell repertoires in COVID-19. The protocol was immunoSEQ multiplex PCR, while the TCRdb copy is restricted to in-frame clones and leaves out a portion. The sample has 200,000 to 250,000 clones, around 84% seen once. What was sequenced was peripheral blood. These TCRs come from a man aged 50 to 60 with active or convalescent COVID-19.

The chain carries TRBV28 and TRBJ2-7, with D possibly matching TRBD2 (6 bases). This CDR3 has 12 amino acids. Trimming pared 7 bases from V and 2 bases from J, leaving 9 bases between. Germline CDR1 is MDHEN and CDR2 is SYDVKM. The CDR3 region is CASTRGTYEQYF. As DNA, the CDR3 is TGTGCCAGCACCCGCGGGACCTACGAGCAGTACTTC. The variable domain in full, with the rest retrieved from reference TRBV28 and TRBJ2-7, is DVKVTQSSRYLVKRTGEKVFLECVQDMDHENMFWYRQDPGLGLRLIYFSYDVKMKEKGDIPEGYSVSREKKERFSLILESASTNQTSMYLCASTRGTYEQYFGPGTRLTVT.

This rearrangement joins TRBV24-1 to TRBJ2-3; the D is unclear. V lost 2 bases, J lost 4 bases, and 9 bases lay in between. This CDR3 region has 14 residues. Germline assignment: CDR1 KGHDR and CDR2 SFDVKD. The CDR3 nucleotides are TGTGCCACCAGTGATTGGGCCCCCCCAGATACGCAGTATTTT. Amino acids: CATSDWAPPDTQYF.

CDR3 sequence (DNA): TGTGCCAGCGCTGAGGTCCCGGTTGAGGGCTACACCTTC. It yields the protein CASAEVPVEGYTF. The chain uses TRBV6-5 and TRBJ1-2, with D hard to call. CDR1 is MNHEY and CDR2 is SVGAGI in the germline V gene. V was cut by 8 bases and J by 8 bases, with 18 bases left in between. This CDR3 region has 13 residues.

The CDR3 region has the DNA TGTGCCAGCTCACCCGGTAACAGGGGAGAAAATGAAAAACTGTTTTTT. Its protein is CASSPGNRGENEKLFF. The J gene is TRBJ1-4, the V gene TRBV18; 7 bases agree with TRBD1. The germline V gene encodes CDR1 KGHSH and CDR2 LQKENI. This CDR3 comprises 16 residues. V lost 3 bases to trimming and J lost 5 bases; unmatched junction nucleotides: 9.

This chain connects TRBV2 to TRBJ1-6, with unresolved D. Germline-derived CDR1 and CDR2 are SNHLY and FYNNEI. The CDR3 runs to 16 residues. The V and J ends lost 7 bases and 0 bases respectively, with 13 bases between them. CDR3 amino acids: CASTLRRSSYNSPLHF. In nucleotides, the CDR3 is TGTGCCAGCACTCTGAGGAGGAGCTCCTATAATTCACCCCTCCACTTT.

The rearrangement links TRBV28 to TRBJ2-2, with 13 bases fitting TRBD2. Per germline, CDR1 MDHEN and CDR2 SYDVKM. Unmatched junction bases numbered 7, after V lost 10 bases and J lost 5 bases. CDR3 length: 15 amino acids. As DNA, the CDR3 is TGTGCCACCCGGCCGGGACTAGCGGGAACCGGGGAGCTGTTTTTT. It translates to CATRPGLAGTGELFF.

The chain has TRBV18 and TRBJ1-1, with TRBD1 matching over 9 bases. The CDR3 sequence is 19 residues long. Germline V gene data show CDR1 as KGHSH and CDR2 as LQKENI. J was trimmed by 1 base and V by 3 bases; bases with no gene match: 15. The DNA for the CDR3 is TGTGCCAGCTCACCGAGACCCGGGACAGGGATCGACAAGAACACTGAAGCTTTCTTT. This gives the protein CASSPRPGTGIDKNTEAFF.

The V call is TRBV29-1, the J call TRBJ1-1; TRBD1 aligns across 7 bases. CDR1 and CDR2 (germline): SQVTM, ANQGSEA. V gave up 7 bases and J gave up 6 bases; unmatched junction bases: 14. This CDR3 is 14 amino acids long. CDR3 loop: CSALRQGYMAEAFF. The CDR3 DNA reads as TGCAGCGCCCTTCGACAGGGTTATATGGCTGAAGCTTTCTTT.

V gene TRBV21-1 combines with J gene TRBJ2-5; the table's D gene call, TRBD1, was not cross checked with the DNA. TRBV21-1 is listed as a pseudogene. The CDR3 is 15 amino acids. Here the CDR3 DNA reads TGTGCCAGCAGCCCCAAGATTCAGGCCCAAGAGACCCAGTACTTC. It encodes CASSPKIQAQETQYF.

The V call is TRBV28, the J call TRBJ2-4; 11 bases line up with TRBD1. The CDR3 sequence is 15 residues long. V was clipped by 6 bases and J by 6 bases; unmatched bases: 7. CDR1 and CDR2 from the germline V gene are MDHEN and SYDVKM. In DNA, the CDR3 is TGTGCCAGCAGCCGGACAGGGGGCTTGGGAAACATTCAGTACTTC. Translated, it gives CASSRTGGLGNIQYF.

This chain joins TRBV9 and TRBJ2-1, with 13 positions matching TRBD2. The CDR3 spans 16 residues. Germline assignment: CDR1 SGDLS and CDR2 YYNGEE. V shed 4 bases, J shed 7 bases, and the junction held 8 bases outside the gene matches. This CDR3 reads CASSSWTSGGRNEQFF. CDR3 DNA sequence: TGTGCCAGCAGCTCCTGGACTAGCGGGGGTAGGAATGAGCAGTTCTTC. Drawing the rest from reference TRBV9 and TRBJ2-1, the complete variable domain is DSGVTQTPKHLITATGQRVTLRCSPRSGDLSVYWYQQSLDQGLQFLIQYYNGEERAKGNILERFSAQQFPDLHSELNLSSLELGDSALYFCASSSWTSGGRNEQFFGPGTRLTVL.

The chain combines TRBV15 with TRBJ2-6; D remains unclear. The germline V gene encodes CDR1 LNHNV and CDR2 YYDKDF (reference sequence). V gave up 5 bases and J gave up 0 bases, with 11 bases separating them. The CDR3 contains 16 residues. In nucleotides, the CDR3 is TGTGCCACCAGCGTCCAACGGGTCTCTGGGGCCAACGTCCTGACTTTC. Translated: CATSVQRVSGANVLTF. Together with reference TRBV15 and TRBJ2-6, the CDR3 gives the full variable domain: DAMVIQNPRYQVTQFGKPVTLSCSQTLNHNVMYWYQQKSSQAPKLLFHYYDKDFNNEADTPDNFQSRRPNTSFCFLDIRSPGLGDTAMYLCATSVQRVSGANVLTFGAGSRLTVL.

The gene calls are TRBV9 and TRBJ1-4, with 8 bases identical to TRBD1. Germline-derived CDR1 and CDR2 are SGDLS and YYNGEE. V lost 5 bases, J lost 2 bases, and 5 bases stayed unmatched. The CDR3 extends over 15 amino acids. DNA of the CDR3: TGTGCCAGCAGTGTTACAGGGGGGACTAATGAAAAACTGTTTTTT. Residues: CASSVTGGTNEKLFF.

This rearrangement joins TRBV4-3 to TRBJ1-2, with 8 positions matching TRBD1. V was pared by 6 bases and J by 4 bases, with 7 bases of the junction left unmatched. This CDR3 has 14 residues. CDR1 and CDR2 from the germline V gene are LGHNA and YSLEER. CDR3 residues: CASRQQGAAYGYTF. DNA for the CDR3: TGCGCCAGCAGGCAGCAGGGGGCTGCCTATGGCTACACCTTC.

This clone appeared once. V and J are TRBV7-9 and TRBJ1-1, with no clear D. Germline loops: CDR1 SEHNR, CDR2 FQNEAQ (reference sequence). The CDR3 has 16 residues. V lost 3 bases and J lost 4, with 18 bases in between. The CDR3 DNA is TGTGCCAGCAGCTTGGGTGCCGGGAAATCTGGCACTGAAGCTTTCTTT. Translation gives CASSLGAGKSGTEAFF.

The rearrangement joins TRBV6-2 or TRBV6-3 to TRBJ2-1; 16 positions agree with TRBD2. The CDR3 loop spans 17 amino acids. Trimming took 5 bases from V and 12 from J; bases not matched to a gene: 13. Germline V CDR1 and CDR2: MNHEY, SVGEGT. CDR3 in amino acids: CASSTPAGTSGRGRQFF. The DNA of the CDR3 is TGTGCCAGCAGTACCCCCGCCGGGACTAGCGGGAGGGGAAGGCAGTTCTTC.

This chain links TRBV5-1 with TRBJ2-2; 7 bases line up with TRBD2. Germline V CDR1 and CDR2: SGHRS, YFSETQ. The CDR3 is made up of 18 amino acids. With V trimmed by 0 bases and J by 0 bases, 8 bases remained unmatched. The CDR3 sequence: CASSLEGLRTANTGELFF. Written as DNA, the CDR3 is TGCGCCAGCAGCTTGGAGGGACTAAGAACCGCGAACACCGGGGAGCTGTTTTTT.

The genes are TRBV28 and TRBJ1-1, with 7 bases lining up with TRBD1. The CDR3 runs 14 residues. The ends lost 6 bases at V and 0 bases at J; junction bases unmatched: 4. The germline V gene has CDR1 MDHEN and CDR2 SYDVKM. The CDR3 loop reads CASRKGGMNTEAFF. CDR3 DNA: TGTGCCAGCAGGAAAGGGGGCATGAACACTGAAGCTTTCTTT.

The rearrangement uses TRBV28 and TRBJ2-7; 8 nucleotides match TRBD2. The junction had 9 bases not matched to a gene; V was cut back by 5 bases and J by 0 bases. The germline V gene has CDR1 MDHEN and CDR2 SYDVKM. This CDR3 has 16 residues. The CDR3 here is CASSTRRLATSYEQYF. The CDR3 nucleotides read TGTGCCAGCAGTACTCGTCGACTAGCGACCTCCTACGAGCAGTACTTC. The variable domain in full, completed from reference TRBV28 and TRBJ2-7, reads DVKVTQSSRYLVKRTGEKVFLECVQDMDHENMFWYRQDPGLGLRLIYFSYDVKMKEKGDIPEGYSVSREKKERFSLILESASTNQTSMYLCASSTRRLATSYEQYFGPGTRLTVT.

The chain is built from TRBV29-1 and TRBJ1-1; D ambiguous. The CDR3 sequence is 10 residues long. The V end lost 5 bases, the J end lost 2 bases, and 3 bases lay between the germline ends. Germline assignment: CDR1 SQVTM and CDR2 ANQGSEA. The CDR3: CSVSNTEAFF. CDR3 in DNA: TGCAGCGTTAGCAACACTGAAGCTTTCTTT.

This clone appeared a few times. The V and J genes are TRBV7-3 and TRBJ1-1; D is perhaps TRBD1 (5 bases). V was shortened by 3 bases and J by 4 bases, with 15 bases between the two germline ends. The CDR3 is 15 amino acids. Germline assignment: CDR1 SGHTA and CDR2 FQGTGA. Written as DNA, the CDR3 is TGTGCCAGCAGCTTGTTTGCCGAAAGGGGCACTGAAGCTTTCTTT. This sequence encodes CASSLFAERGTEAFF.

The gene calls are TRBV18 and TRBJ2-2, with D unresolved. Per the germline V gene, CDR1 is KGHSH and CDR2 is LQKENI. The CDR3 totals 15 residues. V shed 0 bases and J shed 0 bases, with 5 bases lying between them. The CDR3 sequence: CASSPPNTNTGELFF. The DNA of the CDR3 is TGTGCCAGCTCACCACCGAACACGAACACCGGGGAGCTGTTTTTT.